These 4 T cell receptor beta chains were all obtained from the same sample, sequenced in a study of spatial heterogeneity in lung cancer. TCRdb passed the 5' RACE reads through MiXCR, listing each CDR3 protein once. The sample consists of more than 80,000 distinct CDR3 sequences, around 12% of them appearing once. Time point: sample taken at primary tumor resection. The material was PBMCs, obtained at surgery. These receptors were collected from a male donor with early-stage non-small cell lung cancer.

This clonotype was observed a handful of times. The chain joins TRBV28 to TRBJ2-2; the D gene is possibly TRBD1 (5 bases). Between the trimmed V and J ends, which lost 3 bases and 1 base, there was a span of 6 bases. CDR3 length: 14 residues. CDR1 and CDR2 (germline): MDHEN, SYDVKM. The CDR3 is CASSFTGNTGELFF. CDR3 sequence (DNA): TGTGCCAGCAGTTTTACAGGGAACACCGGGGAGCTGTTTTTT.

This clonotype was counted between two and nine times. The genes are TRBV10-2 and TRBJ2-7, with 8 bases matching TRBD2. V lost 7 bases to trimming and J lost 2 bases; unmatched junction nucleotides: 7. Germline loops: CDR1 WSHSY, CDR2 SAAADI. There are 14 residues in the CDR3. The CDR3 loop is CASTASSGAYEQYF. The CDR3 nucleotides are TGCGCCAGCACCGCAAGTAGCGGGGCCTACGAGCAGTACTTC.

The chain is built from TRBV20-1 and TRBJ2-4; possibly TRBD1 for D (6 bases). The CDR3 is 12 residues long. Germline CDR1 reads DFQATT; CDR2 reads SNEGSKA (reference sequence). The ends were cut back, 5 bases at V and 4 bases at J, with 9 bases in the middle. The CDR3 sequence is CSAWTDKNIQYF. In DNA, the CDR3 is TGCAGTGCTTGGACAGATAAAAACATTCAGTACTTC.

This clonotype occurred a few times. The CDR3 protein is CSARDRGVAGNTIYF. CDR3 DNA sequence: TGCAGTGCTAGAGATCGGGGGGTTGCTGGAAACACCATATATTTT. The chain has TRBV20-1 and TRBJ1-3; D is possibly TRBD1 (5 bases). V was shortened by 0 bases and J by 2 bases, with 11 bases between the two germline ends. Germline V gene lookup returns CDR1 DFQATT and CDR2 SNEGSKA (reference sequence). This CDR3 is built from 15 residues.